This T cell receptor (beta chain) came from a study of T cell responses to AZD1222 COVID-19 vaccine. About the research overall: Second doses at about 4 or about 12 weeks were pooled.

Data came from immunoSEQ multiplex PCR; TCRdb stores just in-frame clones and leaves some out. The sample gives some 190,000 clones, around 92% of which show up once; about 1.2% is in the top ten. This CDR3 spans 16 amino acids. Trimming shortened V by 5 bases and J by 2 bases, and 17 bases separated the two germline ends. Germline CDR1 is SGHTA and CDR2 is FQGNSA. With regard to this clone: No antigen is known for it.

Study-level findings and limits: Clonal diversity was possibly underestimated, and white British individuals and females predominated among donors. There were vaccine-associated CD4 TCRs across spike, dominant at 160-218 and 743-854. Among those given AZD1222, only five or six were seropositive at baseline.

This receptor was taken from an adult in good health. This sequence joins TRBV7-2 and TRBJ2-3, with D possibly called TRBD1 or TRBD2 (5 bases each). The specimen comprised peripheral blood, sampled on day 0 of AZD1222 vaccination. This CDR3 reads CASSPNGGTHTDTQYF. In DNA, the CDR3 is TGTGCCAGCAGCCCCAATGGGGGTACTCACACAGATACGCAGTATTTT.